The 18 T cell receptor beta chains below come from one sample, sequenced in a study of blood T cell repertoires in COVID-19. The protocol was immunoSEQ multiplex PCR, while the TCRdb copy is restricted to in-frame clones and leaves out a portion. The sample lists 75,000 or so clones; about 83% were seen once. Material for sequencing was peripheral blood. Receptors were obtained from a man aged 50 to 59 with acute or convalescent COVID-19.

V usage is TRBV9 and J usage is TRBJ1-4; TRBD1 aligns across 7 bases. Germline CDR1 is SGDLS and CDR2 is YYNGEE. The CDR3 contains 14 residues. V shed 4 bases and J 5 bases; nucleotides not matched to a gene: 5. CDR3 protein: CASSSGTENEKLFF. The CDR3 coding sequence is TGTGCCAGCAGCTCCGGGACAGAGAATGAAAAACTGTTTTTT.

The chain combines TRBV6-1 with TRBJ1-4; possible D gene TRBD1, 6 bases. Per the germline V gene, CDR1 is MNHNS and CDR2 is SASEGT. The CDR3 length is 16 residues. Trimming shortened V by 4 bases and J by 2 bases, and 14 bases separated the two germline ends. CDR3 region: CASSGNRVGTNEKLFF. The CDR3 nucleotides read TGTGCCAGCAGTGGTAACAGGGTTGGCACTAATGAAAAACTGTTTTTT.

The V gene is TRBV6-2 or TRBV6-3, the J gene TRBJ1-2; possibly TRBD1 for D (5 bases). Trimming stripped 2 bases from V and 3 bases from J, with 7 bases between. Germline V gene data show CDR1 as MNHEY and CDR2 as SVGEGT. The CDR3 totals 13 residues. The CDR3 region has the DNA TGTGCCAGCAGTTACGAAGGGGACTATGGCTACACCTTC. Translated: CASSYEGDYGYTF.

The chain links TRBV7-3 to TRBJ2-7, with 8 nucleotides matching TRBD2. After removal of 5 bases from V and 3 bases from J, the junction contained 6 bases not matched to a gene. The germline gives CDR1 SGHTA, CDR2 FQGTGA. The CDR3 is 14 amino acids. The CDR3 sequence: CASSPGLVDYEQYF. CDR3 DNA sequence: TGTGCCAGCAGCCCGGGACTAGTCGACTACGAGCAGTACTTC.

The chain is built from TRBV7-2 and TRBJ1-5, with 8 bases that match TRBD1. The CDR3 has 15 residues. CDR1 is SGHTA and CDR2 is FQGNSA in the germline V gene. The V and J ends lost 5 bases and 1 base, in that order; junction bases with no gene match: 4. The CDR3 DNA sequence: TGTGCCAGCAGCGCACAGGGGGTGAGCAATCAGCCCCAGCATTTT. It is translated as CASSAQGVSNQPQHF.

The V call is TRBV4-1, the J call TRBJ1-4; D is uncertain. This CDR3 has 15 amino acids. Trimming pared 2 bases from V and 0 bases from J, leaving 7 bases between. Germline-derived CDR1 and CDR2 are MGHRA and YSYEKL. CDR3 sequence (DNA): TGCGCCAGCAGCCAACACACAGCAACTAATGAAAAACTGTTTTTT. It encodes CASSQHTATNEKLFF.

The CDR3, as DNA: TGTGCCAGCACCCTAAACACCGGGGAGCTGTTTTTT. It is translated as CASTLNTGELFF. The rearrangement links TRBV28 to TRBJ2-2; D gene unclear. The germline V and J ends were trimmed by 7 bases and 2 bases, with 5 bases remaining between them. This CDR3 comprises 12 residues. In germline, CDR1 is MDHEN, CDR2 SYDVKM. The full variable domain, its missing parts supplied by reference TRBV28 and TRBJ2-2, is DVKVTQSSRYLVKRTGEKVFLECVQDMDHENMFWYRQDPGLGLRLIYFSYDVKMKEKGDIPEGYSVSREKKERFSLILESASTNQTSMYLCASTLNTGELFFGEGSRLTVL.

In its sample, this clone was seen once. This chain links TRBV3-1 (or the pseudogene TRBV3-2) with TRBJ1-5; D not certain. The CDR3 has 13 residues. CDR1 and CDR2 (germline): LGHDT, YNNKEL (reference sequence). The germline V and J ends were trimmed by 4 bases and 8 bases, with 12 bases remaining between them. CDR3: CASSPSRVEPQHF. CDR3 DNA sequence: TGTGCCAGCAGCCCGTCGAGGGTTGAGCCCCAGCATTTT.

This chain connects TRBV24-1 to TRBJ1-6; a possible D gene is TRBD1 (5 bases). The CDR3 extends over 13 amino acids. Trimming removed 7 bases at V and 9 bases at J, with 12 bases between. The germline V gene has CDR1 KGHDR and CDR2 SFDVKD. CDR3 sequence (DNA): TGTGCCACCAGGGACGGGGGAGGTTCACCCCTCCACTTT. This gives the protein CATRDGGGSPLHF.

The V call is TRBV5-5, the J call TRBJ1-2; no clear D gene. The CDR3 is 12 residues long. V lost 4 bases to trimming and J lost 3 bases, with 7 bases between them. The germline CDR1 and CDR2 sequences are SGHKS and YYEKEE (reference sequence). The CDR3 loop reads CASSPADYGYTF. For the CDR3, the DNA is TGTGCCAGCAGCCCGGCGGACTATGGCTACACCTTC.

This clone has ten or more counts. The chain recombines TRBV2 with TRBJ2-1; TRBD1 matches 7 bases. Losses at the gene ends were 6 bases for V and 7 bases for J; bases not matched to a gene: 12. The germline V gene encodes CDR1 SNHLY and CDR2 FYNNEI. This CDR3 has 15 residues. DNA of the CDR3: TGTGCCAGCAGGGTGGTAAAGGGGGCCGGAAATGAGCAGTTCTTC. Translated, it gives CASRVVKGAGNEQFF.

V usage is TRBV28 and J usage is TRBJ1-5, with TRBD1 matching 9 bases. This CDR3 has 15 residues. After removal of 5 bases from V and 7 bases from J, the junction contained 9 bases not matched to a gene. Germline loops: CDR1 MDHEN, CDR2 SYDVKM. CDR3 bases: TGTGCCAGCAGTATAACAGGGGGCTTGGGGCAGCCCCAGCATTTT. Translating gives CASSITGGLGQPQHF.

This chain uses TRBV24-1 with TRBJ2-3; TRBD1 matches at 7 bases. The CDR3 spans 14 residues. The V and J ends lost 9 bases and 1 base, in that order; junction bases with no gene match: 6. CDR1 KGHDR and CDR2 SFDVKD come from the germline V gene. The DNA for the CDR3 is TGTGCCACCCGTCCCGGGACAGGCACAGATACGCAGTATTTT. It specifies CATRPGTGTDTQYF.

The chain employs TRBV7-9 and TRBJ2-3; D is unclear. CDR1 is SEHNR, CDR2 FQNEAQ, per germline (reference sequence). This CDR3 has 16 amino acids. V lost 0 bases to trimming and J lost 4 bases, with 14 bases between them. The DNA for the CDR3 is TGTGCCAGCAGCTTAGCCTACGGTACCGAGGCAGATACGCAGTATTTT. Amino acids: CASSLAYGTEADTQYF.

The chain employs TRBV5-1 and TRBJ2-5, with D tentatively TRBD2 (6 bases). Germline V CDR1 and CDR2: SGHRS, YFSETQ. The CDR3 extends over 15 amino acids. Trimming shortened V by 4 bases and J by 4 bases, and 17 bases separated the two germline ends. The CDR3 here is CASSRSGSRGETQYF. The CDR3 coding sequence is TGCGCCAGCAGCAGGAGCGGGTCCCGTGGAGAGACCCAGTACTTC.

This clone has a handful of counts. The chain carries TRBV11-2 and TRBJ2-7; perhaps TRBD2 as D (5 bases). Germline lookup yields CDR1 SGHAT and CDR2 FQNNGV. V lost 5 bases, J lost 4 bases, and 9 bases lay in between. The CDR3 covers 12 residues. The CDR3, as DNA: TGTGCCAGCAGCCCCCGGGGATACGAGCAGTACTTC. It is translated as CASSPRGYEQYF.

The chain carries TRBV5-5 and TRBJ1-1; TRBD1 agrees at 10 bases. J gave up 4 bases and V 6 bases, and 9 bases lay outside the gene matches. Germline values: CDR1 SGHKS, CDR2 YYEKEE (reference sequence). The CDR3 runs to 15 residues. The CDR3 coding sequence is TGTGCCAGCACCTGGACAGGGGGGCATAGCACTGAAGCTTTCTTT. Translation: CASTWTGGHSTEAFF. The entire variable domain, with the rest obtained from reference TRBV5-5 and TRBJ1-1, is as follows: DAGVTQSPTHLIKTRGQQVTLRCSPISGHKSVSWYQQVLGQGPQFIFQYYEKEERGRGNFPDRFSARQFPNYSSELNVNALLLGDSALYLCASTWTGGHSTEAFFGQGTRLTVV.

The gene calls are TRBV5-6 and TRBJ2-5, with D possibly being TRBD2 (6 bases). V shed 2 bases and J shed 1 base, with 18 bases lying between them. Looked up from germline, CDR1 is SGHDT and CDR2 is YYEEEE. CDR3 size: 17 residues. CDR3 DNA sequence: TGTGCCAGCAGCTTAATTAGGGACTCCGGCACCCAAGAGACCCAGTACTTC. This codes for CASSLIRDSGTQETQYF.